The rows below give T cell receptor beta chains drawn from one sample of a study of control samples from healthy donors and cancer patients. Method: immunoSEQ multiplex PCR; TCRdb's copy keeps in-frame clones and lacks some. The sample holds 120,000 to 150,000 clones, over 85% seen once. Sequenced material: blood. These receptors originate from a man aged 25-40 years in good health. Both conserved end residues are part of each CDR3. Fields, in order: V gene, D gene, J gene, CDR3 DNA, CDR3 protein. The D gene is left open where the match is weak.

V: TRBV28
D: TRBD2
J: TRBJ2-7
DNA: TGTGCCAGCAGAGCACGGGGGGGGCACTACGAGCAGTACTTC
CDR3: CASRARGGHYEQYF

V: TRBV19
D: TRBD2
J: TRBJ2-3
DNA: TGTGCCAGTAGTATGGGGCCCGGGACTAACACAGATACGCAGTATTTT
CDR3: CASSMGPGTNTDTQYF

V: TRBV3-1/TRBV3-2
D: -
J: TRBJ2-7
DNA: TGTGCCAGCAGTACACTCGACGAGCAGTACTTC
CDR3: CASSTLDEQYF

V: TRBV19
D: TRBD1
J: TRBJ1-1
DNA: TGTGCCAGCACCGGGACAGGGACTAGCACTGAAGCTTTCTTT
CDR3: CASTGTGTSTEAFF

V: TRBV9
D: -
J: TRBJ2-6
DNA: TGTGCCAGCAGCGCCCTACCATCTGGGGCCAACGTCCTGACTTTC
CDR3: CASSALPSGANVLTF

V: TRBV27
D: -
J: TRBJ2-1
DNA: TGTGCCAGCAGTTTATTTCCCAGCTCCTACAATGAGCAGTTCTTC
CDR3: CASSLFPSSYNEQFF

V: TRBV11-2
D: TRBD1
J: TRBJ1-6
DNA: TGTGCCAGCAGCTTAGGCGGGACAGGGGGTTCACCCCTCCACTTT
CDR3: CASSLGGTGGSPLHF

V: TRBV28
D: -
J: TRBJ1-5
DNA: TGTGCCAGCACCTACCCTATGGGGGGGGCAGATTGCAATCAGCCCCAGCATTTT
CDR3: CASTYPMGGADCNQPQHF

V: TRBV28
D: TRBD1
J: TRBJ1-5
DNA: TGTGCCAGCAGGGGCGGACAGGAGCCGAATCAGCCCCAGCATTTT
CDR3: CASRGGQEPNQPQHF

V: TRBV6-5
D: -
J: TRBJ2-2
DNA: TGTGCCAGCAGTTACTCGAGGGCAGGGACCGGGGAGCTGTTTTTT
CDR3: CASSYSRAGTGELFF

V: TRBV27
D: -
J: TRBJ1-1
DNA: TGTGCCAGCAGTTTATATGGTCGGGGGGGCACTGAAGCTTTCTTT
CDR3: CASSLYGRGGTEAFF

V: TRBV27
D: TRBD2
J: TRBJ2-3
DNA: TGTGCCAGCAGTTTATCAGGGTGGGGACTAGCGGGCGTCACAGATACGCAGTATTTT
CDR3: CASSLSGWGLAGVTDTQYF

V: TRBV7-2
D: -
J: TRBJ1-1
DNA: TGTGCCAGCAGCTTAGGGGGTTCGGGTGAAGCTTTCTTT
CDR3: CASSLGGSGEAFF

V: TRBV6-1
D: -
J: TRBJ1-1
DNA: TGTGCCAGCAGTGAAGCTGGGGTGGGGGACACTGAAGCTTTCTTT
CDR3: CASSEAGVGDTEAFF

V: TRBV6-1
D: TRBD2
J: TRBJ2-1
DNA: TGTGCCAGCAGTGAAGCTTTGACTAGCTCACATGAGCAGTTCTTC
CDR3: CASSEALTSSHEQFF

V: TRBV18
D: TRBD1
J: TRBJ1-1
DNA: TGTGCCAGCTCCCGAGACAGGGGGAATCCAGGAGCTTTCTTT
CDR3: CASSRDRGNPGAFF

V: TRBV18
D: TRBD1
J: TRBJ1-3
DNA: TGTGCCAGCTCACTACAGGGGGTCTCTGGAAACACCATATATTTT
CDR3: CASSLQGVSGNTIYF

V: TRBV24-1
D: -
J: TRBJ1-2
DNA: TGTGCCACCAGTGTTGGTTTTAACTATGGCTACACCTTC
CDR3: CATSVGFNYGYTF

V: TRBV9
D: -
J: TRBJ1-2
DNA: TGTGCCAGCAGCGCAGGGAGCGGCTATGGCTACACCTTC
CDR3: CASSAGSGYGYTF

V: TRBV18
D: -
J: TRBJ1-2
DNA: TGTGCCAGCTCACCCAATCCCAAGGACACCAATGGCTACACCTTC
CDR3: CASSPNPKDTNGYTF

V: TRBV6-5
D: -
J: TRBJ2-2
DNA: TGTGCCAGCATAGCGGCGAACACCGGGGAGCTGTTTTTT
CDR3: CASIAANTGELFF

V: TRBV6-5
D: -
J: TRBJ1-6
DNA: TGTGCCAGCAGTTCTCTCAGTTACGAGGTGTCACCCCTCCACTTT
CDR3: CASSSLSYEVSPLHF